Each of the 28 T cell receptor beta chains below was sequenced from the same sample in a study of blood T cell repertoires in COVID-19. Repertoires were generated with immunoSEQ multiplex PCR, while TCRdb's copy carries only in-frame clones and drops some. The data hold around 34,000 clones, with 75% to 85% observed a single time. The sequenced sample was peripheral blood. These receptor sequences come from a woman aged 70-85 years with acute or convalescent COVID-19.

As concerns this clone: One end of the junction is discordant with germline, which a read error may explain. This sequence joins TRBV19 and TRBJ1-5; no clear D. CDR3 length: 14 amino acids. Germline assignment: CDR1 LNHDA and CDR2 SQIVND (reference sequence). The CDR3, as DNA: TGTGCCAGTAGTTTAGACGGTTATAATCAGCCCCAGCATTTT. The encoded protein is CASSLDGYNQPQHF.

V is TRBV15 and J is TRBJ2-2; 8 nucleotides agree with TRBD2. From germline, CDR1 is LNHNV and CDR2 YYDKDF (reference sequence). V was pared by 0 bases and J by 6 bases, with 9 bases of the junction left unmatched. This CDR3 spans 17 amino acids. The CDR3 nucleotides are TGTGCCACCAGCAGAGATCTGTCCGTGCGGGGGGCCGGGGAGCTGTTTTTT. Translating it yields CATSRDLSVRGAGELFF.

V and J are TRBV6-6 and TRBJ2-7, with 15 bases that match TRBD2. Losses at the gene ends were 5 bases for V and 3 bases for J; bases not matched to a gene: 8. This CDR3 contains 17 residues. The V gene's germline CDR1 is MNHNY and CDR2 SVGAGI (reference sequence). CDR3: CASSRTSGGALGYEQYF. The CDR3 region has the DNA TGTGCCAGCAGTCGGACTAGCGGGGGGGCCTTAGGCTACGAGCAGTACTTC.

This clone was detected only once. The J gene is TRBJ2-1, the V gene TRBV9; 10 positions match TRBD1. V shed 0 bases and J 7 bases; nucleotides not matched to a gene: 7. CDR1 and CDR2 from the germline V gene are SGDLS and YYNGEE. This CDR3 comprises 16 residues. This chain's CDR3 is CASSVEDRGGINEQFF. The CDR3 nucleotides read TGTGCCAGCAGCGTAGAGGACAGGGGGGGAATTAATGAGCAGTTCTTC.

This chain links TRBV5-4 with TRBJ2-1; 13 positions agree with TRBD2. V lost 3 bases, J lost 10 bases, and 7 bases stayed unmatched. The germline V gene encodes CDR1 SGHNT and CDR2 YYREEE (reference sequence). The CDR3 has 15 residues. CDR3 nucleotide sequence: TGTGCCAGCAGCTCCAGGACTAGCGGGGGAGGCGAGCAGTTCTTC. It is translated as CASSSRTSGGGEQFF.

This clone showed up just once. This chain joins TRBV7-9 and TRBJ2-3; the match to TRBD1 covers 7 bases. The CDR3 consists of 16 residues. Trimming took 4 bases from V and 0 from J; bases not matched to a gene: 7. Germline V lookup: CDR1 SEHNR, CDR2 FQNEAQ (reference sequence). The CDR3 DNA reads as TGTGCCAGCAGCTGGACCGGGACAGCGAGCACAGATACGCAGTATTTT. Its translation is CASSWTGTASTDTQYF.

For the CDR3, the DNA is TGCAGTGCTTTACAGGGGGCTACGCAGTATTTT. Protein: CSALQGATQYF. This rearrangement joins TRBV20-1 to TRBJ2-3, with 9 positions matching TRBD1. CDR3 length: 11 amino acids. CDR1 DFQATT and CDR2 SNEGSKA come from the germline V gene (reference sequence). The trim removed 5 bases at V and 8 bases at J, leaving 2 bases unmatched.

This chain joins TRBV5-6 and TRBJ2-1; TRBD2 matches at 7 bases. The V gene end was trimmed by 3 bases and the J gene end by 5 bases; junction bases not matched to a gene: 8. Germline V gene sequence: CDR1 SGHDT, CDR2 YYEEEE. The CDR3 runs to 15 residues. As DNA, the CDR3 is TGTGCCAGCAGCTCTCTGGGGGGGAAAGACAATGAGCAGTTCTTC. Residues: CASSSLGGKDNEQFF.

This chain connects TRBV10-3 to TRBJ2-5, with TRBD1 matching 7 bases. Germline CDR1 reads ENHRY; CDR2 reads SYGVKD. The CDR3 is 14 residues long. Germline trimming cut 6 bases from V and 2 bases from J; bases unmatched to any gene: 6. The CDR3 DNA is TGTGCCATCAGGACGGACAGGCGGCAAGAGACCCAGTACTTC. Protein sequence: CAIRTDRRQETQYF.

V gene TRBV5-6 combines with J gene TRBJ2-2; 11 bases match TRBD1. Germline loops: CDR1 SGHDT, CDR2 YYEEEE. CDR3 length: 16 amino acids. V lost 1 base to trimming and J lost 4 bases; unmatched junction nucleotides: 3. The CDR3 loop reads CASSLPGQGATGELFF. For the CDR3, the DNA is TGTGCCAGCAGCTTGCCAGGACAGGGGGCCACCGGGGAGCTGTTTTTT.

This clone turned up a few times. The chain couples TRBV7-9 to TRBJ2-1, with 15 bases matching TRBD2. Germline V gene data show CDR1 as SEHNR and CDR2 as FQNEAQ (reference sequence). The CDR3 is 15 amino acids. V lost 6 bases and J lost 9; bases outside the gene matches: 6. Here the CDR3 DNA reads TGTGCCAGCAGACCCGGGACTAGCGGGAGGACTGAGCAGTTCTTC. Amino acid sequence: CASRPGTSGRTEQFF. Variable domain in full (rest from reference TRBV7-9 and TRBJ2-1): DTGVSQNPRHKITKRGQNVTFRCDPISEHNRLYWYRQTLGQGPEFLTYFQNEAQLEKSRLLSDRFSAERPKGSFSTLEIQRTEQGDSAMYLCASRPGTSGRTEQFFGPGTRLTVL.

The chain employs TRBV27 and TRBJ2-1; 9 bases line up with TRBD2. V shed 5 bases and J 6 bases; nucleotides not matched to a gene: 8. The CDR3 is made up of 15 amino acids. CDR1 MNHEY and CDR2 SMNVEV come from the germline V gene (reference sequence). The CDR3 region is CASSLTGTSFNEQFF. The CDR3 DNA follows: TGTGCCAGCAGTCTGACCGGGACTAGCTTCAATGAGCAGTTCTTC.

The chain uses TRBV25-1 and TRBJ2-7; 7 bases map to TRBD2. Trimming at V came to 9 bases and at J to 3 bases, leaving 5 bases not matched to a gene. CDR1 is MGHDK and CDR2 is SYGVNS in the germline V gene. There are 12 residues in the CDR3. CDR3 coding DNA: TGTGCCAGTGGACGGGACTACTACGAGCAGTACTTC. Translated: CASGRDYYEQYF.

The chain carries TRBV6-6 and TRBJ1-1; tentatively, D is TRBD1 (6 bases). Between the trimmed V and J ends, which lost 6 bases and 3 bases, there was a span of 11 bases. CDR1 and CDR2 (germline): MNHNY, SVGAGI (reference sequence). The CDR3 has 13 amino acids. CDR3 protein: CASRKEGDTEAFF. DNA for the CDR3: TGTGCCAGCAGGAAAGAGGGGGACACTGAAGCTTTCTTT.

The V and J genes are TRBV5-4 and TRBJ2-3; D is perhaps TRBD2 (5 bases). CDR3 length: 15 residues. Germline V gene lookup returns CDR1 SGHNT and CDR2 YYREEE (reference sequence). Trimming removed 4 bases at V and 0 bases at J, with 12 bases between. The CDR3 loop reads CASSKQRTSTDTQYF. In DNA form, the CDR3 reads TGTGCCAGCAGCAAACAAAGGACTAGCACAGATACGCAGTATTTT.

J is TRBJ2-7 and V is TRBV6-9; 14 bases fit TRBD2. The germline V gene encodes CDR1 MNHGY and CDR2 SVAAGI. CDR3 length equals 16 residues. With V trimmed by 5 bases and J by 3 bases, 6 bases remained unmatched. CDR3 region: CASSQGLAGEYYEQYF. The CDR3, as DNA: TGTGCCAGCAGTCAGGGACTAGCGGGAGAATACTACGAGCAGTACTTC.

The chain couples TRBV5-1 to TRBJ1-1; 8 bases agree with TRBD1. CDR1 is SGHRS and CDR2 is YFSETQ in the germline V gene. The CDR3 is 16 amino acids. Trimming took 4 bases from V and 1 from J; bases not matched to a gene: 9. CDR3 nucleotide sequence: TGCGCCAGCAGCCACGGGACAGGTCTTGGGAACACTGAAGCTTTCTTT. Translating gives CASSHGTGLGNTEAFF.

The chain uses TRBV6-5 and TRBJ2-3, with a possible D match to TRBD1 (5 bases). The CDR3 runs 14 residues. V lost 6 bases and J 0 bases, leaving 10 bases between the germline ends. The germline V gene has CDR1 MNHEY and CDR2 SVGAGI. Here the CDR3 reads CASRPGHSTDTQYF. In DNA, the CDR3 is TGTGCCAGCAGACCCGGACATAGCACAGATACGCAGTATTTT.

CDR3 residues: CASSSRTGGASGELFF. The CDR3 DNA is TGTGCCAGCAGCTCCCGAACAGGGGGCGCCTCCGGGGAGCTGTTTTTT. The genes are TRBV7-6 and TRBJ2-2; 9 bases map to TRBD1. Per germline, CDR1 SGHVS and CDR2 FNYEAQ. V lost 4 bases and J lost 6; bases outside the gene matches: 9. CDR3 length: 16 amino acids.

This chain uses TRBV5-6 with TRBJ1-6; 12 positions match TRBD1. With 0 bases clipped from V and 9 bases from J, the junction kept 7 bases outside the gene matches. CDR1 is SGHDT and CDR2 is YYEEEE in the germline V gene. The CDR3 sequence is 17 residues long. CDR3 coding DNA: TGTGCCAGCAGCTTGGGGGACAGGGGGCTCGGATTTTCACCCCTCCACTTT. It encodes CASSLGDRGLGFSPLHF.

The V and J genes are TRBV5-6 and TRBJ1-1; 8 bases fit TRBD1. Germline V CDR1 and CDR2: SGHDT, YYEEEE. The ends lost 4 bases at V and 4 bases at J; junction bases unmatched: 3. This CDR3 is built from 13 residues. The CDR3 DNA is TGTGCCAGCAGCCTGACAGGGGTCACTGAAGCTTTCTTT. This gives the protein CASSLTGVTEAFF.

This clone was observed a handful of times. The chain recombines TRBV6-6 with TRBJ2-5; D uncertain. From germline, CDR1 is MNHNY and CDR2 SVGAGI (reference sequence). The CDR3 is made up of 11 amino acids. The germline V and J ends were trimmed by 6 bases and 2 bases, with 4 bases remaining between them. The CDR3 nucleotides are TGTGCCAGCAGCCCTCAAGAGACCCAGTACTTC. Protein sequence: CASSPQETQYF.

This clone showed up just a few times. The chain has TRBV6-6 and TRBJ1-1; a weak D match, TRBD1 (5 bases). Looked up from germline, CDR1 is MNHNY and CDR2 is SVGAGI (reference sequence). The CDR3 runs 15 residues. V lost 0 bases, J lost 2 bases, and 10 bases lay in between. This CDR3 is CASSYSLGGNTEAFF. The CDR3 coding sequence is TGTGCCAGCAGTTACTCCCTGGGGGGAAACACTGAAGCTTTCTTT.

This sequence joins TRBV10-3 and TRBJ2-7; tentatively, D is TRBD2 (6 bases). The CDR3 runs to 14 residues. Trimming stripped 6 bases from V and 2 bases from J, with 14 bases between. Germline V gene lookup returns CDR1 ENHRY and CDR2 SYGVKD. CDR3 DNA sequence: TGTGCCATCAGGGATCGACTAGAGACCTACGAGCAGTACTTC. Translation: CAIRDRLETYEQYF.

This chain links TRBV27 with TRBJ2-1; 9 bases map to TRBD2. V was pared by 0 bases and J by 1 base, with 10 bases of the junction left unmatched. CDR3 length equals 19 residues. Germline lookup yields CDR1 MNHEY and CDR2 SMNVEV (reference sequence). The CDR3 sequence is CASSLSILAGLRSYNEQFF. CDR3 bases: TGTGCCAGCAGTTTATCGATCCTAGCGGGGTTGAGGTCCTACAATGAGCAGTTCTTC.

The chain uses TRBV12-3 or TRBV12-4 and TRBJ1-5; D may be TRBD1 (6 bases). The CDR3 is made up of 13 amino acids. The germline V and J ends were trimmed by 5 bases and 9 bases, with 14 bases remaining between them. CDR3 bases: TGTGCCAGCAGTGCAGGGGCGACGGGGCCCCAGCATTTT. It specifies CASSAGATGPQHF.

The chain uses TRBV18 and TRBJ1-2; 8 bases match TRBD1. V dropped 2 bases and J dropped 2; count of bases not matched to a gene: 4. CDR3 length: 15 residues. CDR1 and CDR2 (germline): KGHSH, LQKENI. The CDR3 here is CASSPTTGANYGYTF. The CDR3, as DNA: TGTGCCAGCTCACCAACGACAGGGGCGAACTATGGCTACACCTTC. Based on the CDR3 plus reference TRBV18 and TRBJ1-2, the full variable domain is NAGVMQNPRHLVRRRGQEARLRCSPMKGHSHVYWYRQLPEEGLKFMVYLQKENIIDESGMPKERFSAEFPKEGPSILRIQQVVRGDSAAYFCASSPTTGANYGYTFGSGTRLTVV.

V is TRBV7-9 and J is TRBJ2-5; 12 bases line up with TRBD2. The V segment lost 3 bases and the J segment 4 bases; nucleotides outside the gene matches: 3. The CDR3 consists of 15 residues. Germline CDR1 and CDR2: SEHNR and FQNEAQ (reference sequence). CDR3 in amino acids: CASSFSSGGAETQYF. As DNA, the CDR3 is TGTGCCAGCAGCTTCTCTAGCGGGGGGGCAGAGACCCAGTACTTC.